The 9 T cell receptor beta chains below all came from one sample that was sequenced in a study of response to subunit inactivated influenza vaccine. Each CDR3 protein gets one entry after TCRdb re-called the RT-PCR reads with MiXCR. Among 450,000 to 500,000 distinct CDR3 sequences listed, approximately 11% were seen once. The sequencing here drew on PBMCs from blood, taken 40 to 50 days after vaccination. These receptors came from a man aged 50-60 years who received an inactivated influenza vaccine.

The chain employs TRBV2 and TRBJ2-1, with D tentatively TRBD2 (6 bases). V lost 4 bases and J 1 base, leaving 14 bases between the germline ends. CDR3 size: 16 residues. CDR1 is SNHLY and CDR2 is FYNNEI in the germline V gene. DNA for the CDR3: TGTGCCAGCAGTGGCGTGCGGGATAATTCCTACAATGAGCAGTTCTTC. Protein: CASSGVRDNSYNEQFF.

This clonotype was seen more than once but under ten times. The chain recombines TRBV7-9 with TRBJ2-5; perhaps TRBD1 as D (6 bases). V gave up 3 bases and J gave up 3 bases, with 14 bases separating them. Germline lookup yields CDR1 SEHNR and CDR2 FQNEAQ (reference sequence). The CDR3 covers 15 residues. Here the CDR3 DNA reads TGTGCCAGCAGCTTGAGCAGGGGTGCGAAAGAGACCCAGTACTTC. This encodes CASSLSRGAKETQYF.

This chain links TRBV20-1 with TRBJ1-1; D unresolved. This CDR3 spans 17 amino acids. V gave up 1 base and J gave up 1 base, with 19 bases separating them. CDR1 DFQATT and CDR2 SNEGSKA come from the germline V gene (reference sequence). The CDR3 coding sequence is TGCAGTGCTAGAGTAAATTTCCGTGGCCGGAGGAACACTGAAGCTTTCTTT. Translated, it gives CSARVNFRGRRNTEAFF.

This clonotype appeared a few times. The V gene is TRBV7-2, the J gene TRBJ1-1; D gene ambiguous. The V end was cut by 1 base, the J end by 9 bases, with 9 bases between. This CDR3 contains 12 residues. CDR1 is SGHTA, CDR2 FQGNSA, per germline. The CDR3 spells CASSLEVGKAFF. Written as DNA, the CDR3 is TGTGCCAGCAGCTTAGAGGTAGGGAAAGCTTTCTTT.

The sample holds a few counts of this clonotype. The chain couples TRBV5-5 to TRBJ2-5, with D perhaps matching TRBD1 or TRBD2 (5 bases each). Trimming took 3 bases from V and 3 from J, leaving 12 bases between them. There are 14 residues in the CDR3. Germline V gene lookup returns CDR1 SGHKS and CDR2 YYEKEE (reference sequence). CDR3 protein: CASSSGTEEETQYF. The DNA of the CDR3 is TGTGCCAGCAGCTCCGGGACGGAAGAAGAGACCCAGTACTTC. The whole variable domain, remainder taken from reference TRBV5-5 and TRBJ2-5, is DAGVTQSPTHLIKTRGQQVTLRCSPISGHKSVSWYQQVLGQGPQFIFQYYEKEERGRGNFPDRFSARQFPNYSSELNVNALLLGDSALYLCASSSGTEEETQYFGPGTRLLVL.

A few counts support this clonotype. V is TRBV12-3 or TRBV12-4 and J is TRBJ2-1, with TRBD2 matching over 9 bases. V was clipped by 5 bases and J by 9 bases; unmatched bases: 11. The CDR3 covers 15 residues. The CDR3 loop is CASSISGRGGFEQFF. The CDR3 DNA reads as TGTGCCAGCAGTATTAGCGGGAGAGGAGGTTTTGAGCAGTTCTTC.

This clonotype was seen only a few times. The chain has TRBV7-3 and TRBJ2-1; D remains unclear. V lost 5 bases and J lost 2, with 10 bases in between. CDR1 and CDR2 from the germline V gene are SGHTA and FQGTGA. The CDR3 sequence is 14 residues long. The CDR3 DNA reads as TGTGCCAGCAGCCCATCTGGGACCTACAATGAGCAGTTCTTC. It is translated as CASSPSGTYNEQFF.

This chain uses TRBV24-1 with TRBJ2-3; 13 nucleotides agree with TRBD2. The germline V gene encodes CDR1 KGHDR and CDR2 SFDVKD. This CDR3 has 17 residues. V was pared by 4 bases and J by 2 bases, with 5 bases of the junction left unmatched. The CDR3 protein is CATSDPGLAGNTDTQYF. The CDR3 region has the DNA TGTGCCACCAGTGACCCGGGACTAGCGGGAAACACAGATACGCAGTATTTT.

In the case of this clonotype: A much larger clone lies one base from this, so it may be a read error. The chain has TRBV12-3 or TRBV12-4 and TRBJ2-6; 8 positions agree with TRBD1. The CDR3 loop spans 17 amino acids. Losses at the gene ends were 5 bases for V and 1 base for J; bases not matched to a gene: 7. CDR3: CASSAGQGLSGANVLTF. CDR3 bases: TGTGCCAGCAGTGCAGGACAGGGCCTTTCTGGGGCCAACGTCCTGACTTTC.